This T cell receptor (beta chain) was sequenced during a study of T cells in Graves' hyperthyroidism and ophthalmopathy. The investigators amplified TCR beta CDR3 regions from RNA transcripts. The HTBI primer set served for first-round RT-PCR of the TCR CDR3. TCRdb ran MiXCR on the multiplex PCR reads and lists one entry per CDR3 protein. Of hundreds of thousands of distinct CDR3 sequences in the sample, around a fifth were seen once. Clinical Activity Scores of at least 3, NOSPECS grades of at least 4 and durations under 3 months characterized ophthalmopathy patients. Germline-derived CDR1 and CDR2 are SGHVS and FQNEAQ. The CDR3 runs to 16 residues. The V end was cut by 5 bases, the J end by 4 bases, with 20 bases between.

The receptor was isolated from a woman in her 70s with Graves' ophthalmopathy. The sequencing sample was made of blood. V gene TRBV7-8 combines with J gene TRBJ2-5; D possibly corresponds to TRBD1 (5 bases). The CDR3 nucleotides are TGTGCCAGCAGCACCCGTGGTGGGGCCCCCCGAGAGACCCAGTACTTC. Translated: CASSTRGGAPRETQYF.